The source of this T cell receptor (beta chain) is a study of blood T cell repertoires in COVID-19. Study-level background: Researchers got acute and convalescent COVID-19 samples from the United States, Italy and Spain. Sample material is recorded as cDNA or gDNA derived from T cells, B-cell-depleted T cells, or PBMCs.

V dropped 4 bases and J dropped 8 bases, with 18 bases sitting between them. This CDR3 is 14 amino acids long. The V gene's germline CDR1 is SGDLS and CDR2 YYNGEE. Only in-frame clones appear in the TCRdb table, and some are missing; sequencing was by immunoSEQ multiplex PCR. The data show roughly 36,000 clones, 87% seen once. The clonotype was recovered from a man aged 50-60 years with active or convalescent COVID-19. The V call is TRBV9, the J call TRBJ1-2, with a tentative D call TRBD1 (6 bases). The sequencing input was peripheral blood. The CDR3 loop reads CASSPGVGMGGYTF. The CDR3 DNA follows: TGTGCCAGCAGCCCAGGGGTGGGGATGGGGGGCTACACCTTC.